This entry lists 20 T cell receptor beta chains sequenced from one sample in a study of cytomegalovirus exposure and HLA in healthy donors (dated by TCRdb to about 2017). Libraries were constructed by the immunoSEQ multiplex PCR assay. For the multiplex PCR, a mixture combining 60 forward primers for TCR Vbeta segments and 13 reverse primers for TCR Jbeta segments was used. TCRdb mirrors the immuneACCESS table, restricted to in-frame sequences. Some clones are absent from its copies; in checked studies, under half trace to an unresolved V gene, and the reason for the others is unknown. The sample contains roughly 200,000 clones, 8.5% to 10% of them found a single time. The ten largest clones capture over 1% of the sample. Sequenced material: PBMCs. These receptors were obtained from a woman aged 30 to 39 in good health and CMV-seropositive.

The chain links TRBV10-3 to TRBJ2-7; 8 positions match TRBD1. Germline CDR1 is ENHRY and CDR2 is SYGVKD. Trimming at V came to 2 bases and at J to 5 bases, leaving 5 bases not matched to a gene. The CDR3 has 14 residues. CDR3 residues: CAISEPDRGHEQYF. DNA for the CDR3: TGTGCCATCAGTGAGCCCGACAGGGGCCACGAGCAGTACTTC.

This chain links TRBV5-1 with TRBJ2-7; TRBD1 might be the D (6 bases). Trimming pared 4 bases from V and 0 bases from J, leaving 14 bases between. CDR1 is SGHRS and CDR2 is YFSETQ in the germline V gene. The CDR3 length is 15 residues. CDR3 DNA: TGCGCCAGCAGCCCAGGACAGCTAACCTCCTACGAGCAGTACTTC. Amino acid sequence: CASSPGQLTSYEQYF.

This clone was detected a few times. The chain joins TRBV5-6 to TRBJ1-5, with D perhaps matching TRBD1 (5 bases). Germline V gives CDR1 SGHDT, CDR2 YYEEEE. The CDR3 has 17 amino acids. The V and J ends lost 0 bases and 2 bases respectively, with 15 bases between them. This chain's CDR3 is CASSLGLGGRGNQPQHF. As DNA, the CDR3 is TGTGCCAGCAGCTTGGGACTGGGGGGAAGAGGCAATCAGCCCCAGCATTTT.

This clone was picked up a small number of times. This chain joins TRBV7-2 and TRBJ1-1, with D possibly matching TRBD1 (5 bases). V was pared by 8 bases and J by 4 bases, with 23 bases between. Germline V gene data show CDR1 as SGHTA and CDR2 as FQGNSA. This CDR3 spans 16 amino acids. The CDR3 DNA reads as TGTGCCAGCTATTCTCGGGCAGGGCAGTTGGTCACTGAAGCTTTCTTT. Encoded protein: CASYSRAGQLVTEAFF.

This clone has a handful of counts. The chain uses TRBV5-4 and TRBJ2-7; 8 bases agree with TRBD1. This CDR3 comprises 15 residues. Losses at the gene ends were 3 bases for V and 0 bases for J; bases not matched to a gene: 5. From germline, CDR1 is SGHNT and CDR2 YYREEE (reference sequence). The CDR3 is CASSYPGQDSYEQYF. The DNA of the CDR3 is TGTGCCAGCAGCTACCCGGGACAGGACTCCTACGAGCAGTACTTC.

This clone came up a few times. In DNA, the CDR3 is TGCAGCGTTGAGGGGGGACAGGGGACCTACGAGCAGTACTTC. As protein: CSVEGGQGTYEQYF. V gene TRBV29-1 combines with J gene TRBJ2-7; TRBD1 matches at 10 bases. CDR1 and CDR2 from the germline V gene are SQVTM and ANQGSEA. V shed 3 bases, J shed 2 bases, and the junction held 4 bases outside the gene matches. This CDR3 is built from 14 residues.

This clone has just a few counts. V usage is TRBV4-2 and J usage is TRBJ2-2; perhaps TRBD2 as D (6 bases). Germline V gives CDR1 LGHNA, CDR2 YNFKEQ. Trimming took off 4 bases at V and 1 base at J, with 10 bases between the two ends. This CDR3 has 15 residues. The chain's CDR3 is CASSRRDENTGELFF. CDR3 nucleotide sequence: TGTGCCAGCAGCCGGCGGGATGAGAACACCGGGGAGCTGTTTTTT.

This sequence joins TRBV11-2 and TRBJ1-1, with a possible D match to TRBD1 (5 bases). Germline V gene sequence: CDR1 SGHAT, CDR2 FQNNGV. This CDR3 contains 12 residues. Trimming stripped 4 bases from V and 11 bases from J, with 14 bases between. The DNA for the CDR3 is TGTGCCAGCAGCTGGGACTTCCAGGGCGCTTTCTTT. This codes for CASSWDFQGAFF.

V usage is TRBV6-1 and J usage is TRBJ2-5; tentative D call: TRBD1 (5 bases). This CDR3 is 13 amino acids long. Trimming stripped 4 bases from V and 0 bases from J, with 6 bases between. CDR1 and CDR2 from the germline V gene are MNHNS and SASEGT. CDR3 in DNA: TGTGCCAGCAGTGGACAGTACCAAGAGACCCAGTACTTC. Translated: CASSGQYQETQYF.

The J gene is TRBJ1-1, the V gene TRBV5-4; 7 bases fit TRBD1. Germline lookup yields CDR1 SGHNT and CDR2 YYREEE (reference sequence). The CDR3 totals 17 residues. V lost 5 bases, J lost 4 bases, and 17 bases stayed unmatched. The CDR3 loop is CASRSPADREGGTEAFF. CDR3 nucleotides: TGTGCCAGCAGATCACCGGCTGACAGGGAAGGAGGCACTGAAGCTTTCTTT.

This clone was seen more than once but under ten times. The same CDR3 can be traced to other DNA sequences in this sample. The chain recombines TRBV29-1 with TRBJ2-2, with D unresolved. This CDR3 is built from 15 residues. Trimming left V 5 bases short and J 0 bases short, with 13 bases between. CDR1 and CDR2 (germline): SQVTM, ANQGSEA. The CDR3 coding sequence is TGCAGCGTTTCCCGGCAGACATCGAACACCGGGGAGCTGTTTTTT. This gives the protein CSVSRQTSNTGELFF.

This clone showed up just a few times. This sequence joins TRBV27 and TRBJ1-1; D gene ambiguous. The V end was cut by 7 bases, the J end by 0 bases, with 9 bases between. Germline CDR1 is MNHEY and CDR2 is SMNVEV (reference sequence). The CDR3 loop spans 13 amino acids. The CDR3 loop is CASKTGMNTEAFF. The CDR3 coding sequence is TGTGCCAGCAAGACGGGGATGAACACTGAAGCTTTCTTT.

The chain uses TRBV6-5 and TRBJ1-5; no clear D. CDR3 length: 14 amino acids. From germline, CDR1 is MNHEY and CDR2 SVGAGI. Trimming took off 0 bases at V and 4 bases at J, with 7 bases between the two ends. CDR3 DNA sequence: TGTGCCAGCAGTTACTCTGGGAGGAATCAGCCCCAGCATTTT. Protein sequence: CASSYSGRNQPQHF.

This clone showed up just a few times. The chain recombines TRBV5-4 with TRBJ2-7; the match to TRBD2 covers 8 bases. The junction had 8 bases not matched to a gene; V was cut back by 0 bases and J by 6 bases. CDR3 length equals 15 residues. Germline V gives CDR1 SGHNT, CDR2 YYREEE (reference sequence). The CDR3 is CASSLARTSSGEQYF. The CDR3 DNA reads TGTGCCAGCAGCTTGGCCCGGACTAGCTCGGGCGAGCAGTACTTC.

This clone was seen only a few times. The V call is TRBV10-1, the J call TRBJ2-3; no clear D. Germline assignment: CDR1 WNHNN and CDR2 SYGVQD (reference sequence). The CDR3 is made up of 14 amino acids. Trimming took 6 bases from V and 2 from J, leaving 12 bases between them. For the CDR3, the DNA is TGCGCCAGCAGGAAGGAAGCGTTCACAGATACGCAGTATTTT. Amino acids: CASRKEAFTDTQYF.

The genes are TRBV5-4 and TRBJ2-2; 12 bases fit TRBD2. V shed 2 bases, J shed 5 bases, and the junction held 1 base outside the gene matches. The CDR3 consists of 15 residues. Germline V gives CDR1 SGHNT, CDR2 YYREEE (reference sequence). The CDR3 nucleotides are TGTGCCAGCAGCTTACTAGCGGGAGGAACCGGGGAGCTGTTTTTT. Its translation is CASSLLAGGTGELFF. Full variable domain (outside the CDR3, taken from reference TRBV5-4 and TRBJ2-2): ETGVTQSPTHLIKTRGQQVTLRCSSQSGHNTVSWYQQALGQGPQFIFQYYREEENGRGNFPPRFSGLQFPNYSSELNVNALELDDSALYLCASSLLAGGTGELFFGEGSRLTVL.

This chain joins TRBV2 and TRBJ2-3; D remains unclear. Germline values: CDR1 SNHLY, CDR2 FYNNEI. The CDR3 length is 12 residues. V was trimmed by 6 bases and J by 7 bases, leaving 11 bases between them. The CDR3 is CASRVGLNTQYF. The CDR3 DNA reads as TGTGCCAGCAGGGTGGGCCTAAATACGCAGTATTTT.

The genes are TRBV10-3 and TRBJ1-2; 7 bases line up with TRBD1. V lost 3 bases to trimming and J lost 4 bases; unmatched junction nucleotides: 8. This CDR3 is 15 amino acids long. Germline assignment: CDR1 ENHRY and CDR2 SYGVKD. CDR3 sequence: CAISEHDRETYGYTF. DNA of the CDR3: TGTGCCATCAGTGAACATGACAGGGAGACCTATGGCTACACCTTC.

Remarks on this clone: At one boundary the junction diverges from the germline segment, which might be a read error. CDR3 sequence: CASSSGLALTYKQYF. The CDR3 bases are TGTGCCAGCAGTTCGGGACTAGCCCTAACCTACAAGCAGTACTTC. This chain connects TRBV27 to TRBJ2-7; TRBD2 aligns across 9 bases. The germline gives CDR1 MNHEY, CDR2 SMNVEV (reference sequence). The CDR3 totals 15 residues.

This clone appeared a few times. The chain has TRBV6-5 and TRBJ2-7, with 7 bases lining up with TRBD1. The germline CDR1 and CDR2 sequences are MNHEY and SVGAGI. The CDR3 consists of 13 residues. The V gene end was trimmed by 7 bases and the J gene end by 2 bases; junction bases not matched to a gene: 5. As DNA, the CDR3 is TGTGCCAGCACCGCCGACAGGGCCTACGAGCAGTACTTC. This sequence encodes CASTADRAYEQYF.